These 28 T cell receptor beta chains were sequenced from one sample in a study of neoadjuvant anti-PD-1 for oral cavity cancer. Clones were read by immunoSEQ multiplex PCR, and TCRdb kept only the in-frame ones, dropping some. The table has just over 7,000 clones, around 76% seen once. The sample was PBMCs, taken before nivolumab (anti-PD-1) treatment. All receptors come from a person aged 35 to 85 with oral cavity squamous cell carcinoma.

With regard to this clone: The identical CDR3 is also encoded by other nucleotide sequences in the sample. This chain links TRBV6-1 with TRBJ1-6, with D possibly being TRBD1 (5 bases). Trimming left V 1 base short and J 10 bases short, with 11 bases between. Germline CDR1 and CDR2: MNHNS and SASEGT. The CDR3 extends over 14 amino acids. DNA of the CDR3: TGTGCCAGCAGTGAAGGGGTCGGGGACTCACCCCTCCACTTT. Translated, it gives CASSEGVGDSPLHF.

The chain has TRBV30 and TRBJ2-7; the D gene is possibly TRBD1 (6 bases). The germline V gene encodes CDR1 GTSNPN and CDR2 SVGIG (reference sequence). CDR3 length equals 14 residues. The germline V and J ends were trimmed by 0 bases and 2 bases, with 11 bases remaining between them. CDR3 in amino acids: CAWSVGTHPYEQYF. Written as DNA, the CDR3 is TGTGCCTGGAGTGTCGGGACACATCCCTACGAGCAGTACTTC.

The V and J genes are TRBV5-1 and TRBJ2-7; 9 bases are a match to TRBD1. This CDR3 region has 15 residues. J gave up 4 bases and V 4 bases, and 9 bases lay outside the gene matches. Germline V gene sequence: CDR1 SGHRS, CDR2 YFSETQ. The DNA of the CDR3 is TGCGCCAGCAGCGTAACAGGGGGCGATGGGTACGAGCAGTACTTC. It is translated as CASSVTGGDGYEQYF.

The chain links TRBV10-1 to TRBJ1-4; 7 bases align to TRBD1. Trimming at V came to 0 bases and at J to 5 bases, leaving 3 bases not matched to a gene. The CDR3 loop spans 15 amino acids. CDR1 is WNHNN, CDR2 SYGVQD, per germline (reference sequence). Written as DNA, the CDR3 is TGCGCCAGCAGTGAGTCCAGCAGGGGGAATGAAAAACTGTTTTTT. It codes for CASSESSRGNEKLFF.

The rearrangement joins TRBV7-2 to TRBJ2-5; no firm D call. The CDR3 totals 14 residues. From germline, CDR1 is SGHTA and CDR2 FQGNSA. The V end was cut by 3 bases, the J end by 2 bases, with 10 bases between. This CDR3 reads CASSLGPGQETQYF. CDR3 coding DNA: TGTGCCAGCAGCTTGGGTCCCGGGCAAGAGACCCAGTACTTC.

This sequence joins TRBV4-3 and TRBJ1-1; TRBD1 is a possible D gene (5 bases). Germline-derived CDR1 and CDR2 are LGHNA and YSLEER. This CDR3 has 14 amino acids. V lost 4 bases and J lost 6, with 15 bases in between. The chain's CDR3 is CASSPHLQVPEAFF. As DNA, the CDR3 is TGCGCCAGCAGCCCGCACCTACAGGTCCCTGAAGCTTTCTTT.

The rearrangement joins TRBV9 to TRBJ2-7; D gene unclear. The CDR3 length is 15 residues. Germline CDR1 and CDR2: SGDLS and YYNGEE. Trimming left V 4 bases short and J 5 bases short, with 19 bases between. The CDR3 DNA is TGTGCCAGCAGCCTAGATCTAAGGGATCACGACGAGCAGTACTTC. This translates into CASSLDLRDHDEQYF.

This clone appeared a few times. V gene TRBV5-6 combines with J gene TRBJ2-5; 7 bases align to TRBD2. The CDR3 covers 17 residues. Unmatched junction bases numbered 14, after V lost 1 base and J lost 5 bases. Germline CDR1 reads SGHDT; CDR2 reads YYEEEE. CDR3 loop: CASSLKGRTSLGETQYF. DNA for the CDR3: TGTGCCAGCAGCTTGAAGGGAAGGACTAGTTTGGGGGAGACCCAGTACTTC. Supplemented by reference TRBV5-6 and TRBJ2-5, the full variable domain reads DAGVTQSPTHLIKTRGQQVTLRCSPKSGHDTVSWYQQALGQGPQFIFQYYEEEERQRGNFPDRFSGHQFPNYSSELNVNALLLGDSALYLCASSLKGRTSLGETQYFGPGTRLLVL.

The CDR3 reads CASSLEQTTDTQYF. In DNA, the CDR3 is TGTGCCAGCAGCTTAGAGCAAACTACAGATACGCAGTATTTT. The chain uses TRBV7-9 and TRBJ2-3; D is unclear. CDR3 length: 14 residues. The V gene lost 1 base and the J gene lost 3 bases, with 8 bases spanning the gap. CDR1 is SEHNR, CDR2 FQNEAQ, per germline (reference sequence).

V is TRBV7-2 and J is TRBJ2-7; no definite D call. Trimming removed 1 base at V and 5 bases at J, with 18 bases between. Germline values: CDR1 SGHTA, CDR2 FQGNSA. The CDR3 runs 16 residues. CDR3 residues: CASSLEAWLGLNEQYF. CDR3 nucleotides: TGTGCCAGCAGCTTAGAGGCGTGGCTTGGTTTGAACGAGCAGTACTTC.

This clone has just a few counts. The V call is TRBV9, the J call TRBJ2-1; D not certain. The V gene's germline CDR1 is SGDLS and CDR2 YYNGEE. V dropped 2 bases and J dropped 6 bases, with 9 bases sitting between them. This CDR3 region has 13 residues. CDR3 in amino acids: CASSVDGVNEQFF. The CDR3 nucleotides are TGTGCCAGCAGCGTCGACGGAGTCAATGAGCAGTTCTTC.

The table lists this clone with a few counts. This chain joins TRBV18 and TRBJ1-1; D is unclear. Trimming removed 4 bases at V and 8 bases at J, with 14 bases between. The CDR3 extends over 13 amino acids. Looked up from germline, CDR1 is KGHSH and CDR2 is LQKENI. The CDR3 is CASSLQTHSEAFF. The CDR3 region has the DNA TGTGCCAGCTCACTACAAACTCACTCGGAAGCTTTCTTT.

This sequence joins TRBV10-1 and TRBJ2-1, with D tentatively TRBD1 or TRBD2 (5 bases each). The CDR3 is 15 amino acids. CDR1 and CDR2 from the germline V gene are WNHNN and SYGVQD (reference sequence). V was cut by 2 bases and J by 0 bases, with 8 bases left in between. Written as DNA, the CDR3 is TGCGCCAGCAGTGAGGAGGGGAGCTCCTACAATGAGCAGTTCTTC. This codes for CASSEEGSSYNEQFF.

This rearrangement joins TRBV11-2 to TRBJ1-5; weak D call: TRBD1 (5 bases). From germline, CDR1 is SGHAT and CDR2 FQNNGV. Trimming left V 5 bases short and J 0 bases short, with 8 bases between. The CDR3 contains 14 residues. The CDR3 spells CASSPGYSNQPQHF. The CDR3 nucleotides read TGTGCCAGCAGCCCAGGGTATAGCAATCAGCCCCAGCATTTT.

V usage is TRBV9 and J usage is TRBJ2-7, with 7 bases identical to TRBD1. Unmatched junction bases numbered 7, after V lost 2 bases and J lost 2 bases. CDR1 SGDLS and CDR2 YYNGEE come from the germline V gene. The CDR3 totals 15 residues. The CDR3 spells CASSVSQGQAYEQYF. The CDR3, as DNA: TGTGCCAGCAGCGTTAGCCAAGGACAGGCCTACGAGCAGTACTTC. The variable domain in full, with the rest retrieved from reference TRBV9 and TRBJ2-7, is DSGVTQTPKHLITATGQRVTLRCSPRSGDLSVYWYQQSLDQGLQFLIQYYNGEERAKGNILERFSAQQFPDLHSELNLSSLELGDSALYFCASSVSQGQAYEQYFGPGTRLTVT.

The chain combines TRBV10-1 with TRBJ2-6, with no clear D. Germline V gives CDR1 WNHNN, CDR2 SYGVQD (reference sequence). The CDR3 loop spans 12 amino acids. V lost 5 bases to trimming and J lost 1 base, with 0 bases between them. In nucleotides, the CDR3 is TGCGCCAGCAGTTCTGGGGCCAACGTCCTGACTTTC. This encodes CASSSGANVLTF.

The chain carries TRBV6-5 and TRBJ2-7; D is possibly TRBD1 or TRBD2 (5 bases each). Between the trimmed V and J ends, which lost 3 bases and 2 bases, there was a span of 14 bases. The CDR3 runs to 15 residues. Per germline, CDR1 MNHEY and CDR2 SVGAGI. CDR3: CASSYGTASTYEQYF. The CDR3 nucleotides are TGTGCCAGCAGTTATGGGACGGCGAGTACCTACGAGCAGTACTTC.

This rearrangement joins TRBV19 to TRBJ1-1, with D unclear. Germline CDR1 is LNHDA and CDR2 is SQIVND (reference sequence). V was shortened by 4 bases and J by 8 bases, with 17 bases between the two germline ends. The CDR3 sequence is 14 residues long. The CDR3 region is CASSTVSDSLEAFF. CDR3 nucleotides: TGTGCCAGTAGTACCGTGTCGGACTCCCTAGAAGCTTTCTTT.

This chain links TRBV7-9 with TRBJ2-5, with D tentatively TRBD1 (10 bases). V lost 3 bases and J lost 2, with 22 bases in between. CDR3 length equals 18 residues. In germline, CDR1 is SEHNR, CDR2 FQNEAQ (reference sequence). For the CDR3, the DNA is TGTGCCAGCAGCTTCGGACAGGGGGTTAGCGGGGGTCAAGAGACCCAGTACTTC. It yields the protein CASSFGQGVSGGQETQYF.

This chain uses TRBV30 with TRBJ1-5, with a weak D call TRBD1 (6 bases). Germline CDR1 and CDR2: GTSNPN and SVGIG (reference sequence). Trimming took 0 bases from V and 1 from J, leaving 13 bases between them. The CDR3 length is 16 residues. The CDR3 region is CAWSVRFGQSNQPQHF. The CDR3 coding sequence is TGTGCCTGGAGTGTGAGGTTCGGACAGAGCAATCAGCCCCAGCATTTT. Full variable domain (remainder filled in from reference TRBV30 and TRBJ1-5): SQTIHQWPATLVQPVGSPLSLECTVEGTSNPNLYWYRQAAGRGLQLLFYSVGIGQISSEVPQNLSASRPQDRQFILSSKKLLLSDSGFYLCAWSVRFGQSNQPQHFGDGTRLSIL.

The chain recombines TRBV15 with TRBJ2-3, with TRBD2 identical over 7 bases. The CDR3 is 15 residues long. After removal of 1 base from V and 1 base from J, the junction contained 2 bases not matched to a gene. Germline CDR1 is LNHNV and CDR2 is YYDKDF (reference sequence). The CDR3 loop is CATSRASGRTDTQYF. The CDR3 region has the DNA TGTGCCACCAGCAGAGCTAGCGGACGCACAGATACGCAGTATTTT. The full variable domain, in which reference TRBV15 and TRBJ2-3 provide the parts outside the CDR3, is DAMVIQNPRYQVTQFGKPVTLSCSQTLNHNVMYWYQQKSSQAPKLLFHYYDKDFNNEADTPDNFQSRRPNTSFCFLDIRSPGLGDTAMYLCATSRASGRTDTQYFGPGTRLTVL.

The chain has TRBV29-1 and TRBJ1-2; D perhaps matches TRBD1 (5 bases). The germline V and J ends were trimmed by 6 bases and 4 bases, with 12 bases remaining between them. Per germline, CDR1 SQVTM and CDR2 ANQGSEA. There are 12 residues in the CDR3. Written as DNA, the CDR3 is TGCAGCGTGTTACAGGTTCCCTATGGCTACACCTTC. Protein sequence: CSVLQVPYGYTF. The entire variable domain, with the rest obtained from reference TRBV29-1 and TRBJ1-2, is as follows: SAVISQKPSRDICQRGTSLTIQCQVDSQVTMMFWYRQQPGQSLTLIATANQGSEATYESGFVIDKFPISRPNLTFSTLTVSNMSPEDSSIYLCSVLQVPYGYTFGSGTRLTVV.

This clone turned up a few times. The rearrangement uses TRBV4-1 and TRBJ1-5, with D possibly TRBD1 on 6 matching bases. From germline, CDR1 is MGHRA and CDR2 YSYEKL. Trimming cost V 0 bases and J 3 bases, with 12 bases left between them. This CDR3 is 16 amino acids long. The CDR3 sequence is CASSQEARGFNQPQHF. The CDR3 DNA reads as TGCGCCAGCAGCCAAGAGGCCAGGGGATTCAATCAGCCCCAGCATTTT.

This sequence joins TRBV19 and TRBJ1-1; maybe TRBD1 (5 bases). Germline lookup yields CDR1 LNHDA and CDR2 SQIVND (reference sequence). CDR3 length: 16 amino acids. The V gene lost 3 bases and the J gene lost 5 bases, with 19 bases spanning the gap. The CDR3 loop is CASSMGGRRTRTEAFF. In nucleotides, the CDR3 is TGTGCCAGTAGTATGGGGGGTCGACGAACGAGGACTGAAGCTTTCTTT.

The V call is TRBV4-2, the J call TRBJ1-1, with TRBD1 identical over 10 bases. Per the germline V gene, CDR1 is LGHNA and CDR2 is YNFKEQ. The CDR3 runs 18 residues. J was trimmed by 3 bases and V by 3 bases; bases with no gene match: 13. The CDR3: CASSHLPGQGSLYTEAFF. CDR3 DNA sequence: TGTGCCAGCAGCCATCTACCGGGACAGGGGTCGTTATACACTGAAGCTTTCTTT.

This chain joins TRBV7-6 and TRBJ1-1; 7 bases fit TRBD1. The CDR3 has 13 residues. CDR1 SGHVS and CDR2 FNYEAQ come from the germline V gene. J lost 10 bases, V lost 0 bases, and 5 bases had no gene match. The CDR3 reads CASSLAGGEAAFF. The CDR3 DNA is TGTGCCAGCAGCTTAGCAGGGGGCGAAGCAGCTTTCTTT.

This clone appeared once. The rearrangement uses TRBV15 and TRBJ1-2, with D possibly TRBD1 on 6 matching bases. CDR3 size: 19 residues. Germline V gene lookup returns CDR1 LNHNV and CDR2 YYDKDF (reference sequence). V lost 4 bases, J lost 4 bases, and 28 bases lay in between. The CDR3 sequence is CATSTLGEGHTRGSYGYTF. DNA for the CDR3: TGTGCCACCAGCACCCTGGGAGAGGGACACACGAGGGGAAGCTATGGCTACACCTTC. Full variable domain (missing parts from reference TRBV15 and TRBJ1-2): DAMVIQNPRYQVTQFGKPVTLSCSQTLNHNVMYWYQQKSSQAPKLLFHYYDKDFNNEADTPDNFQSRRPNTSFCFLDIRSPGLGDTAMYLCATSTLGEGHTRGSYGYTFGSGTRLTVV.

This chain links TRBV2 with TRBJ2-7, with D unresolved. This CDR3 has 13 amino acids. Deletions cut 3 bases from V and 3 bases from J, with 9 bases between. Germline V gives CDR1 SNHLY, CDR2 FYNNEI. Here the CDR3 DNA reads TGTGCCAGCAGTGAGAAGTCAGTCTACGAGCAGTACTTC. Protein sequence: CASSEKSVYEQYF.